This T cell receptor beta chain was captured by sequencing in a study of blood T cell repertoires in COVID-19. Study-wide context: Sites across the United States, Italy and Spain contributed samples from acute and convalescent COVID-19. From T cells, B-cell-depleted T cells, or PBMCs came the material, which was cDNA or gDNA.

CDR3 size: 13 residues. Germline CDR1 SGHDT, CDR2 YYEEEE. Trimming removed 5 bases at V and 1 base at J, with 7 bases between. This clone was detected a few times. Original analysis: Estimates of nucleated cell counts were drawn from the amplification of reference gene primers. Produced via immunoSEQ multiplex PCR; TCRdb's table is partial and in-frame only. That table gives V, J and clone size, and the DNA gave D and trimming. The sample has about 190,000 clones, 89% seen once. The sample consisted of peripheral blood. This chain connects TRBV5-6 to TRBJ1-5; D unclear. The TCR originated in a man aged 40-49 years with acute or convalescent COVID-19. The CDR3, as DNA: TGTGCCAGCAGTCGCAGGAGCAATCAGCCCCAGCATTTT. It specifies CASSRRSNQPQHF.